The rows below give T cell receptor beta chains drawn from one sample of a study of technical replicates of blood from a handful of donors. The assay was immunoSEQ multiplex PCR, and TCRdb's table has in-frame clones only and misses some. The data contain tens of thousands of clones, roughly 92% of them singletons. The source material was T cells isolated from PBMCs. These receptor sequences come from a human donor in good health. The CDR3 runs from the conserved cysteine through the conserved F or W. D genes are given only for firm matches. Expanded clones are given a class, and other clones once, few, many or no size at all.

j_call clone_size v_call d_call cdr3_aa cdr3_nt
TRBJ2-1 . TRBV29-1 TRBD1 CSVEGTGLNEQFF TGCAGCGTTGAAGGGACAGGGCTGAATGAGCAGTTCTTC
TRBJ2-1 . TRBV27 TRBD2 CASRLLAGGVNEQFF TGTGCCAGCAGATTATTAGCGGGAGGGGTCAATGAGCAGTTCTTC
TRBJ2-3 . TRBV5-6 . CASSLVLSLSTDTQYF TGTGCCAGCAGCTTGGTCCTGTCCCTTAGCACAGATACGCAGTATTTT
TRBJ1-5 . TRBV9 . CASSVDGGPGNQPQHF TGTGCCAGCAGCGTAGACGGGGGTCCGGGCAATCAGCCCCAGCATTTT
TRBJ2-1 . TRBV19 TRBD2 CASSIAGLAGEEAYNEQFF TGTGCCAGTAGTATAGCGGGACTAGCGGGAGAGGAGGCCTACAATGAGCAGTTCTTC
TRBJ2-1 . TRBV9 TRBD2 CASSPGLAGGNEQFF TGTGCCAGCAGCCCTGGACTAGCGGGAGGGAATGAGCAGTTCTTC
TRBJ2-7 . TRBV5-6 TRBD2 CASSSGLAGVPSYEQYF TGTGCCAGCAGCTCGGGACTAGCGGGAGTTCCGTCCTACGAGCAGTACTTC
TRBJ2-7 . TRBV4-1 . CASSQTTFSAYEQYF TGCGCCAGCAGCCAGACGACCTTCAGCGCCTACGAGCAGTACTTC
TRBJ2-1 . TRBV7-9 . CASSWFHNTPSGKNNEQFF TGTGCCAGCAGCTGGTTCCATAATACCCCTAGTGGAAAAAACAATGAGCAGTTCTTC
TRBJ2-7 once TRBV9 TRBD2 CASSTTSGTYEQYF TGTGCCAGCAGCACCACTAGCGGAACCTACGAGCAGTACTTC
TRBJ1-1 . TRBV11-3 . CASSLTGFGTEAFF TGTGCCAGCAGCTTGACAGGATTCGGCACTGAAGCTTTCTTT
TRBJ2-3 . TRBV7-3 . CASSPGTDTQYF TGTGCCAGCAGCCCAGGCACAGATACGCAGTATTTT
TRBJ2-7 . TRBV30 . CAWVGSVDYEQYF TGTGCCTGGGTGGGGAGCGTTGACTACGAGCAGTACTTC
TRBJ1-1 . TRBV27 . CASSFVQVRNTEAFF TGTGCCAGCAGCTTCGTACAGGTCAGGAACACTGAAGCTTTCTTT
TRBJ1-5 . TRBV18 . CASSPQGSNQPQHF TGTGCCAGCTCACCTCAGGGAAGCAATCAGCCCCAGCATTTT
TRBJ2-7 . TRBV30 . CAWEILSIYEQYF TGTGCCTGGGAGATACTATCAATCTACGAGCAGTACTTC
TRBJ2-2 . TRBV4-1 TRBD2 CASSRSRLAGGPPSTGELFF TGCGCCAGCAGCCGGTCGAGACTAGCGGGAGGGCCTCCGAGCACCGGGGAGCTGTTTTTT
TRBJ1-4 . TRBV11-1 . CASSSELEPTNEKLFF TGTGCCAGCAGCTCCGAACTGGAGCCCACTAATGAAAAACTGTTTTTT
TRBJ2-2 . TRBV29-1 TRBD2 CSVGLAGTGELFF TGCAGCGTTGGACTAGCCGGCACCGGGGAGCTGTTTTTT
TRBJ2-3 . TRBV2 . CASSEGQGFTDTQYF TGTGCCAGCAGTGAAGGGCAGGGGTTCACAGATACGCAGTATTTT
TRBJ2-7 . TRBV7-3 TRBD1 CASSFGTGGPYEQYF TGTGCCAGCAGCTTTGGGACAGGGGGGCCCTACGAGCAGTACTTC
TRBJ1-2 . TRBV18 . CASSPSADRNYGYTF TGTGCCAGCTCACCTTCGGCGGATCGGAACTATGGCTACACCTTC
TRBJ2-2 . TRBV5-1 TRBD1 CASSLGQGPGELFF TGCGCCAGCAGCTTGGGACAGGGACCCGGGGAGCTGTTTTTT
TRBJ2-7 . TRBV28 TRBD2 CASNRGGQGTSYEQYF TGTGCCAGCAACCGGGGGGGGCAGGGAACTTCCTACGAGCAGTACTTC
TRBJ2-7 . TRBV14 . CASSQATGWSYEQYF TGTGCCAGCAGCCAAGCCACAGGGTGGAGTTACGAGCAGTACTTC
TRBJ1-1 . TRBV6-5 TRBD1 CASSTNRDRGTEAFF TGTGCCAGCAGTACTAACCGGGACAGGGGGACTGAAGCTTTCTTT
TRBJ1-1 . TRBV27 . CASSSRGWNTEAFF TGTGCCAGCAGTTCCAGGGGCTGGAACACTGAAGCTTTCTTT